This is a list of T cell receptor beta chains from one sample in a study of blood T cell repertoires in COVID-19. The repertoire was sequenced with immunoSEQ multiplex PCR; TCRdb's copy has only in-frame clones and lacks some. The sample carries roughly 100,000 clones, around 87% recorded once. The sequenced material came from peripheral blood. The origin of the receptors is a woman in her fifties or sixties with COVID-19, enrolled during active disease. Each CDR3 is given with its conserved first and last residue. D genes are given only for firm matches. Some rows mark clone size as missing; the rest say once, few, many or name a class of expanded clone.

clone_size j_call d_call v_call cdr3_nt cdr3_aa
NA TRBJ2-7 NA TRBV6-1 TGTGCCAGCAGTGAAACATCCTACGAGCAGTACTTC CASSETSYEQYF
NA TRBJ2-7 TRBD1 TRBV5-8 TGTGCCAGCAGCTCACAGCCGGGACAGATATACGAGCAGTACTTC CASSSQPGQIYEQYF
NA TRBJ2-7 NA TRBV27 TGTGCCAGCAGTTCCCATCAGGCCCCGTCCCTCTACGAGCAGTACTTC CASSSHQAPSLYEQYF
NA TRBJ1-1 NA TRBV18 TGTGCCAGCTCACCGCCCCGTGACAAAAACACTGAAGCTTTCTTT CASSPPRDKNTEAFF
NA TRBJ2-7 NA TRBV4-2 TGTGCCAGCAGCCCCCCAGGGGCCAGCTACGAGCAGTACTTC CASSPPGASYEQYF
NA TRBJ1-4 TRBD1 TRBV27 TGTGCCAGTAGCCGACAGGGGGCAGGAGAAAAACTGTTTTTT CASSRQGAGEKLFF
NA TRBJ1-1 NA TRBV12-3/TRBV12-4 TGTGCCAGCAGTTCAGGGGCCGAAGTGGAAGCTTTCTTT CASSSGAEVEAFF
NA TRBJ1-4 TRBD1 TRBV6-5 TGTGCCAGTTTCAGGACAGGGGGAAATGGGGAAAAACTGTTTTTT CASFRTGGNGEKLFF
NA TRBJ2-3 NA TRBV19 TGTGCCAGTAGTGGAGGGGTCGGCACAGATACGCAGTATTTT CASSGGVGTDTQYF
NA TRBJ1-5 NA TRBV2 TGTGCCAGCAGTGGGCCGGGTTATAGCAATCAGCCCCAGCATTTT CASSGPGYSNQPQHF
NA TRBJ1-5 TRBD1 TRBV27 TGTGCCAGCAGTCCGGGGACAGGGGGTCAGCCCCAGCATTTT CASSPGTGGQPQHF
once TRBJ2-5 NA TRBV7-2 TGTGCCAGCAGCTCGTTCAGCGCTGAGGAGACCCAGTACTTC CASSSFSAEETQYF
NA TRBJ1-1 NA TRBV5-1 TGCGCCAGCAGCCAGGGCCGTGTCACTGAAGCTTTCTTT CASSQGRVTEAFF
NA TRBJ1-2 NA TRBV2 TGTGCCAGCAGTAAAACCTTAGAGGACACCTATGGCTACACCTTC CASSKTLEDTYGYTF
NA TRBJ2-7 NA TRBV6-5 TGTGCCAGCAGTTACGCGGGGGCCTCCTACGAGCAGTACTTC CASSYAGASYEQYF
NA TRBJ2-6 NA TRBV6-4 TGTGCCAGCAGCCCAGGGGCTGGGGCCAACGTCCTGACTTTC CASSPGAGANVLTF
NA TRBJ1-2 NA TRBV20-1 TGCAGTGCCGCGGGCCTGGAGGGCTACACCTTC CSAAGLEGYTF
NA TRBJ2-7 NA TRBV4-1 TGCGCCAGCAGCCAAGAAAGGGGGTACGAGCAGTACTTC CASSQERGYEQYF
NA TRBJ2-2 TRBD1 TRBV6-2/TRBV6-3 TGTGCCAGCAGTCACACAGGGACAGGGAGCACCGGGGAGCTGTTTTTT CASSHTGTGSTGELFF
NA TRBJ1-4 NA TRBV6-5 TGTGCCAGCAGGCCCGGCGGGGCTAATGAAAAACTGTTTTTT CASRPGGANEKLFF
NA TRBJ1-1 TRBD1 TRBV7-3 TGTGCCAGCAGCTCACCAGGGGGCGGGAACACTGAAGCTTTCTTT CASSSPGGGNTEAFF
NA TRBJ2-3 TRBD2 TRBV5-1 TGCGCCAGCACCTTCGCGGGGGAAAGCACAGATACGCAGTATTTT CASTFAGESTDTQYF
NA TRBJ1-6 NA TRBV4-1 TGCGCCAGCAGCCAAGATGCTATCTATAATTCACCCCTCCACTTT CASSQDAIYNSPLHF
NA TRBJ1-5 TRBD1 TRBV3-1/TRBV3-2 TGTGCCAGCAGCTATCCGGGACAGAACCCCAATCAGCCCCAGCATTTT CASSYPGQNPNQPQHF
NA TRBJ2-3 TRBD1 TRBV30 TGTGCCTCCTCCGGGACAGGGGGGACAGATACGCAGTATTTT CASSGTGGTDTQYF
NA TRBJ2-7 TRBD1 TRBV28 TGTGCCAGCCGGACAGGGAATGGCAACGAGCAGTACTTC CASRTGNGNEQYF
NA TRBJ2-1 TRBD2 TRBV11-2 TGTGCCAGCAGCTTAGATCAGAGGGGAGGGGAGCAGTTCTTC CASSLDQRGGEQFF
NA TRBJ1-1 NA TRBV3-1/TRBV3-2 TGTGCCAGCAGCCAAGATGCAGCAGGGGTATGGAACACTGAAGCTTTCTTT CASSQDAAGVWNTEAFF
NA TRBJ1-5 TRBD1 TRBV6-5 TGTGCCAGCAGGAAGGGGGCTTTGGGCAATCAGCCCCAGCATTTT CASRKGALGNQPQHF
few TRBJ1-3 NA TRBV2 TGTGCCACCAGAGACAGGTCCTCTGGAAACACCATATATTTT CATRDRSSGNTIYF
NA TRBJ2-7 NA TRBV4-3 TGCGCCAGCAGCCCAGGTGCCCAAGCAGACTACGAGCAGTACTTC CASSPGAQADYEQYF
NA TRBJ2-1 NA TRBV11-1 TGTGCCAGCAGCTTAAGAGGCATCTACAATGAGCAGTTCTTC CASSLRGIYNEQFF
NA TRBJ2-5 TRBD1 TRBV5-1 TGCGCCAGCAGCTTGCAGGACAGGGGGATAATGGAGACCCAGTACTTC CASSLQDRGIMETQYF
once TRBJ2-7 TRBD1 TRBV24-1 TGTGCCACCAGTCCTGACAGGGCCCCCTACGAGCAGTACTTC CATSPDRAPYEQYF
NA TRBJ1-1 TRBD1 TRBV3-1/TRBV3-2 TGTGCCAGCAGCCAGGGACAGGGGAGTACTGAAGCTTTCTTT CASSQGQGSTEAFF
once TRBJ2-1 NA TRBV4-1 TGCGCCAGCAGCCAAGCCGGGGCCGGGGGAAAGAATGAGCAGTTCTTC CASSQAGAGGKNEQFF
few TRBJ1-1 NA TRBV5-1 TGCGCCAGCAGCGACAGATCGGACACTGAAGCTTTCTTT CASSDRSDTEAFF
NA TRBJ2-3 NA TRBV24-1 TGTGCCACCAGTGCCCCAGAATTAGATACGCAGTATTTT CATSAPELDTQYF
NA TRBJ2-6 NA TRBV28 TGTGCCAGCAGTCCCGCTCGGGCTGGGGCCAACGTCCTGACTTTC CASSPARAGANVLTF
NA TRBJ2-1 TRBD2 TRBV5-1 TGCGCCAGCAGCTTGGCCCCCCGGGGACTAGGGGACAATGAGCAGTTCTTC CASSLAPRGLGDNEQFF
few TRBJ2-2 TRBD2 TRBV5-4 TGTGCCAGCACGACTAGCGGGGGGGTGAACACCGGGGAGCTGTTTTTT CASTTSGGVNTGELFF
NA TRBJ2-1 TRBD2 TRBV2 TGTGCCAGCAGGGCCGGGACTAGCAGAACCGGTGAGCAGTTCTTC CASRAGTSRTGEQFF
once TRBJ1-1 TRBD1 TRBV25-1 TGTGCCAGCAGTGCAATACAGGGGAATACTGAAGCTTTCTTT CASSAIQGNTEAFF
few TRBJ1-4 TRBD1 TRBV5-1 TGCGCCAGCGGCCCTAAGCAGGGGACAGGGTGGGAAAAACTGTTTTTT CASGPKQGTGWEKLFF
NA TRBJ2-2 TRBD1 TRBV7-2 TGTGCCAGCAGCGAACAGGGGGCGGGCGGGGAGCTGTTTTTT CASSEQGAGGELFF
NA TRBJ2-7 TRBD2 TRBV14 TGTGCCAGCCGGGTAGCGGGGGCCTCCTCCTACGAGCAGTACTTC CASRVAGASSYEQYF
NA TRBJ2-1 TRBD2 TRBV5-1 TGCGCCAGCAGCCTCCTACCGGGACTAGCGGGGGGGGGTGAGCAGTTCTTC CASSLLPGLAGGGEQFF
NA TRBJ1-2 TRBD1 TRBV28 TGTGCCAGCAGCACAGGGGGAGCTAACTATGGCTACACCTTC CASSTGGANYGYTF
NA TRBJ1-6 TRBD1 TRBV7-9 TGTGCCAGCAGCCACGGGACAGGGCATTCACCCCTCCACTTT CASSHGTGHSPLHF
NA TRBJ1-1 TRBD1 TRBV6-5 TGTGCCAGCACTTTACAAGACAGGGAAGTGGCTTTCTTT CASTLQDREVAFF
once TRBJ1-1 TRBD1 TRBV11-3 TGTGCCAGCAGCCCCGGGACAGGGGGTGGCACTGAAGCTTTCTTT CASSPGTGGGTEAFF
NA TRBJ2-5 TRBD2 TRBV4-1 TGCGCCAGCAGCCACCCCGGGGGGCAAGAGACCCAGTACTTC CASSHPGGQETQYF
NA TRBJ1-2 NA TRBV6-5 TGTGCCAGCACTGGACCAGGGAATGGCTACACCTTC CASTGPGNGYTF
NA TRBJ1-2 NA TRBV10-1 TGCGCCAGCAGTGATGGGCAGGGATATGGCTACACCTTC CASSDGQGYGYTF
NA TRBJ1-3 TRBD1 TRBV15 TGTGCCACCAGGAACGGGGACAGGCACTCTGGAAACACCATATATTTT CATRNGDRHSGNTIYF
NA TRBJ2-1 TRBD2 TRBV7-2 TGTGCCAGCAGCTCCCCGGGACTAGCGGGGTATGAGCAGTTCTTC CASSSPGLAGYEQFF